This T cell receptor (beta chain) stems from a study of long-term antiretroviral therapy in people with HIV. Notes on the study in general: CDR3 length ranges were narrower in HIV repertoires than in controls. Post-treatment diversity went higher with ART but stayed below transplant donor controls. Data on ART adherence, viral resistance or therapy changes were unavailable.

This was the immunoSEQ v3.0 assay at survey level. The data were produced by immunoSEQ multiplex PCR, yet TCRdb's version contains in-frame clones alone and is incomplete. Of fewer than 20,000 clones in the sample, around four fifths were seen once. Comment on this clone: Its specificity is not known.

V was trimmed by 3 bases and J by 1 base, leaving 6 bases between them. This CDR3 contains 13 residues. The V gene's germline CDR1 is MNHNS and CDR2 SASEGT. The TCR was taken from a man in his late teens or twenties with HIV. The material was unsorted PBMCs, obtained 0.1 years after starting antiretroviral therapy. The chain couples TRBV6-1 to TRBJ1-1; unclear D gene. In DNA, the CDR3 is TGTGCCAGCAGTGATTCAACGAACACTGAAGCTTTCTTT. Translated: CASSDSTNTEAFF.